The 27 T cell receptor beta chains reported below all come from one sample, sequenced in a study of blood T cell repertoires in COVID-19. Using immunoSEQ multiplex PCR, the repertoire was profiled, and TCRdb retains in-frame clones only, with some absent. The data show approximately 180,000 clones, with 80% to 95% seen just once and roughly 0.56% held by the top ten. Specimen: peripheral blood. The receptor set was obtained from a man in his fifties or sixties with acute or convalescent COVID-19.

As concerns this clone: The junction shows a germline mismatch at one end, possibly a read error. V and J are TRBV2 and TRBJ1-4, with 8 bases identical to TRBD1. CDR3 size: 10 residues. Germline CDR1 SNHLY, CDR2 FYNNEI. The CDR3 reads CASGDRHSLF. As DNA, the CDR3 is TGTGCCAGCGGGGACAGGCACTCTCTTTTT.

This chain links TRBV4-3 with TRBJ1-2; D might be TRBD1 (5 bases). This CDR3 spans 16 amino acids. The germline gives CDR1 LGHNA, CDR2 YSLEER. Trimming removed 1 base at V and 4 bases at J, with 16 bases between. CDR3 in amino acids: CASSQGPGAGSYGYTF. For the CDR3, the DNA is TGCGCCAGCAGCCAAGGCCCCGGGGCGGGGAGCTATGGCTACACCTTC.

The CDR3 protein is CASGTSASTDTQYF. CDR3 sequence (DNA): TGCGCCAGCGGGACTAGCGCGTCCACAGATACGCAGTATTTT. J is TRBJ2-3 and V is TRBV5-1, with TRBD2 matching over 10 bases. This CDR3 is built from 14 residues. Unmatched junction bases numbered 4, after V lost 7 bases and J lost 2 bases. Looked up from germline, CDR1 is SGHRS and CDR2 is YFSETQ.

This clone showed up just a few times. This chain uses TRBV5-1 with TRBJ1-5; D is ambiguous. CDR1 SGHRS and CDR2 YFSETQ come from the germline V gene. The CDR3 runs 14 residues. Deletions cut 0 bases from V and 3 bases from J, with 7 bases between. Here the CDR3 reads CASSLDGINQPQHF. CDR3 coding DNA: TGCGCCAGCAGCTTGGACGGTATCAATCAGCCCCAGCATTTT.

The rearrangement joins TRBV7-8 to TRBJ2-1; 10 nucleotides line up with TRBD1. The CDR3 is made up of 17 amino acids. CDR1 is SGHVS, CDR2 FQNEAQ, per germline. J was trimmed by 5 bases and V by 4 bases; bases with no gene match: 11. The CDR3 sequence: CASSYRQGAMENNEQFF. The CDR3 DNA follows: TGTGCCAGCAGCTACCGACAGGGGGCAATGGAAAACAATGAGCAGTTCTTC.

The J gene is TRBJ2-7, the V gene TRBV6-4, with TRBD2 as a possible D gene (5 bases). With 7 bases removed from V and 0 bases from J, the gap between germline ends came to 13 bases. CDR1 is MRHNA and CDR2 is SNTAGT in the germline V gene. The CDR3 totals 14 residues. The DNA for the CDR3 is TGTGCCAGCAACCGGACTCCGAGCTCCTACGAGCAGTACGTC. It yields the protein CASNRTPSSYEQYV.

The chain recombines TRBV4-1 with TRBJ1-5, with TRBD1 matching over 8 bases. The CDR3 has 15 residues. The J segment lost 5 bases and the V segment lost 0 bases, leaving 3 bases of the junction unmatched. CDR1 MGHRA and CDR2 YSYEKL come from the germline V gene. The CDR3 DNA follows: TGCGCCAGCAGCCAAGACAGGGGGCCTCATCAGCCCCAGCATTTT. It translates to CASSQDRGPHQPQHF.

This clone was picked up one time. The CDR3, as DNA: TGTGCCAGCAGCTTGGAGGGACTAGCGTGGGAGCAGTACTTC. Translating gives CASSLEGLAWEQYF. V usage is TRBV5-8 and J usage is TRBJ2-7; 10 positions match TRBD2. V shed 0 bases and J 7 bases; nucleotides not matched to a gene: 4. Germline values: CDR1 SGHTS, CDR2 YDEGEE. The CDR3 extends over 14 amino acids.

The chain uses TRBV11-3 and TRBJ2-2; 8 positions match TRBD1. This CDR3 region has 17 residues. Trimming at V came to 5 bases and at J to 0 bases, leaving 8 bases not matched to a gene. Germline V gene sequence: CDR1 SGHNT, CDR2 YENEEA. In nucleotides, the CDR3 is TGTGCCAGCAGCCCCGGGACAGGTCCATCGAACACCGGGGAGCTGTTTTTT. Translated: CASSPGTGPSNTGELFF. Combining the CDR3 with reference TRBV11-3 and TRBJ2-2 gives the whole variable domain EAGVVQSPRYKIIEKKQPVAFWCNPISGHNTLYWYLQNLGQGPELLIRYENEEAVDDSQLPKDRFSAERLKGVDSTLKIQPAELGDSAVYLCASSPGTGPSNTGELFFGEGSRLTVL.

This chain connects TRBV6-5 to TRBJ2-1; 8 nucleotides match TRBD2. The CDR3 loop spans 14 amino acids. V lost 7 bases and J lost 2; bases outside the gene matches: 4. Germline CDR1 and CDR2: MNHEY and SVGAGI. CDR3 residues: CASKAGAPYNEQFF. The CDR3, as DNA: TGTGCCAGCAAAGCGGGAGCCCCCTACAATGAGCAGTTCTTC.

This clone was recorded only once. J is TRBJ1-4 and V is TRBV28, with D hard to call. This CDR3 has 19 amino acids. Germline V gene lookup returns CDR1 MDHEN and CDR2 SYDVKM. The V and J ends lost 1 base and 5 bases respectively, with 23 bases between them. The CDR3 is CASSLFDSSPKGENEKLFF. The CDR3 bases are TGTGCCAGCAGTTTATTTGATAGTTCCCCGAAAGGAGAGAATGAAAAACTGTTTTTT.

The gene calls are TRBV7-6 and TRBJ2-2, with 10 bases matching TRBD1. The CDR3 consists of 18 residues. V lost 5 bases and J lost 6; bases outside the gene matches: 15. Germline CDR1 and CDR2: SGHVS and FNYEAQ. CDR3 amino acids: CASSPRTGGGQGAGELFF. For the CDR3, the DNA is TGTGCCAGCAGCCCAAGGACAGGGGGTGGCCAAGGTGCCGGGGAGCTGTTTTTT.

V and J are TRBV11-2 and TRBJ2-1; 10 positions match TRBD2. Trimming removed 3 bases from V and 6 bases from J; junction bases left unmatched: 11. CDR1 and CDR2 from the germline V gene are SGHAT and FQNNGV. The CDR3 totals 17 residues. The CDR3, as DNA: TGTGCCAGCAGCTTTAGATCCGGGACTAGCGTAGGCAATGAGCAGTTCTTC. This codes for CASSFRSGTSVGNEQFF.

The chain joins TRBV7-3 to TRBJ1-1; TRBD1 matches 7 bases. V shed 0 bases and J 1 base; nucleotides not matched to a gene: 5. This CDR3 region has 16 residues. Germline V gene sequence: CDR1 SGHTA, CDR2 FQGTGA. The CDR3 sequence is CASSLTSQGGNTEAFF. The CDR3 region has the DNA TGTGCCAGCAGCTTAACCTCGCAGGGGGGGAACACTGAAGCTTTCTTT.

This sequence joins TRBV5-6 and TRBJ2-3, with 9 bases fitting TRBD2. The germline gives CDR1 SGHDT, CDR2 YYEEEE. CDR3 length: 15 residues. Losses at the gene ends were 1 base for V and 8 bases for J; bases not matched to a gene: 8. This CDR3 is CASSLQGAGGGTQYF. In DNA, the CDR3 is TGTGCCAGCAGCTTGCAGGGAGCGGGGGGAGGTACGCAGTATTTT.

Points on this clone: The sample contains more than one DNA sequence encoding this CDR3. This chain uses TRBV10-1 with TRBJ1-1; D not certain. Germline V gene data show CDR1 as WNHNN and CDR2 as SYGVQD (reference sequence). This CDR3 is 13 amino acids long. Trimming stripped 4 bases from V and 0 bases from J, with 6 bases between. The CDR3 sequence is CASSGGLNTEAFF. CDR3 bases: TGCGCCAGCAGTGGAGGGTTGAACACTGAAGCTTTCTTT.

The CDR3 is CASSIGREAFF. CDR3 nucleotides: TGTGCCAGTAGTATTGGGAGGGAAGCTTTCTTT. V usage is TRBV19 and J usage is TRBJ1-1, with unresolved D. Trimming shortened V by 3 bases and J by 8 bases, and 7 bases separated the two germline ends. Germline CDR1 reads LNHDA; CDR2 reads SQIVND (reference sequence). There are 11 residues in the CDR3. The full variable domain, with the rest looked up from reference TRBV19 and TRBJ1-1, is DGGITQSPKYLFRKEGQNVTLSCEQNLNHDAMYWYRQDPGQGLRLIYYSQIVNDFQKGDIAEGYSVSREKKESFPLTVTSAQKNPTAFYLCASSIGREAFFGQGTRLTVV.

The rearrangement links TRBV4-1 to TRBJ1-2; no firm D call. Germline V lookup: CDR1 MGHRA, CDR2 YSYEKL. The length of the CDR3 is 15 residues. V was clipped by 0 bases and J by 1 base, with 9 bases between them. CDR3 coding DNA: TGCGCCAGCAGCCAAGAAGGACGGGGTAACTATGGCTACACCTTC. It translates to CASSQEGRGNYGYTF.

This clone was observed once. The chain couples TRBV2 to TRBJ1-2, with D unclear. Germline V lookup: CDR1 SNHLY, CDR2 FYNNEI. The CDR3 totals 16 residues. Deletions cut 5 bases from V and 0 bases from J, with 16 bases between. The CDR3, as DNA: TGTGCCAGCAGTATGGAGGGTTCCGCTACTAACTATGGCTACACCTTC. This sequence encodes CASSMEGSATNYGYTF.

CDR3 loop: CASSRGTGVSSYSYEQYF. CDR3 coding DNA: TGCGCCAGCAGCCGAGGGACAGGGGTCTCTTCATACTCCTACGAGCAGTACTTC. This chain links TRBV4-1 with TRBJ2-7; 10 bases map to TRBD1. The CDR3 totals 18 residues. With V trimmed by 4 bases and J by 0 bases, 12 bases remained unmatched. From germline, CDR1 is MGHRA and CDR2 YSYEKL.

The chain recombines TRBV4-1 with TRBJ2-3; weak D call: TRBD1 (6 bases). Germline CDR1 MGHRA, CDR2 YSYEKL. The CDR3 loop spans 15 amino acids. Trimming took 0 bases from V and 2 from J, leaving 9 bases between them. The CDR3 coding sequence is TGCGCCAGCAGCCAAGAGGCAGGGGACACAGATACGCAGTATTTT. Its protein is CASSQEAGDTDTQYF.

In its sample, this clone was seen a few times. The gene calls are TRBV5-4 and TRBJ1-1; D remains ambiguous. V shed 5 bases and J shed 6 bases, with 8 bases lying between them. This CDR3 spans 11 amino acids. CDR1 and CDR2 from the germline V gene are SGHNT and YYREEE (reference sequence). This CDR3 is CASRKSAEAFF. CDR3 DNA sequence: TGTGCCAGCAGAAAATCGGCTGAAGCTTTCTTT.

This chain joins TRBV7-6 and TRBJ2-7; 8 positions match TRBD1. The CDR3 is 15 amino acids. Per the germline V gene, CDR1 is SGHVS and CDR2 is FNYEAQ. Trimming cost V 3 bases and J 2 bases; bases outside gene matches: 6. CDR3 sequence: CASSLGRGPTYEQYF. The DNA of the CDR3 is TGTGCCAGCAGCTTGGGCAGGGGGCCCACCTACGAGCAGTACTTC. The whole variable domain, remainder taken from reference TRBV7-6 and TRBJ2-7, is GAGVSQSPRYKVTKRGQDVALRCDPISGHVSLYWYRQALGQGPEFLTYFNYEAQQDKSGLPNDRFSAERPEGSISTLTIQRTEQRDSAMYRCASSLGRGPTYEQYFGPGTRLTVT.

The chain is built from TRBV5-3 and TRBJ2-3, with 8 bases fitting TRBD2. TRBV5-3 belongs to the ORF category, with a function that is uncertain. V dropped 2 bases and J dropped 1; count of bases not matched to a gene: 12. The CDR3 runs to 18 residues. The CDR3 here is CARSFSRGGPRCTDTQYF. The CDR3 bases are TGTGCCAGAAGCTTCTCCCGGGGGGGCCCCAGATGCACAGATACGCAGTATTTT.

V and J are TRBV11-3 and TRBJ2-2; no firm D call. The CDR3 is 12 residues long. V lost 1 base, J lost 10 bases, and 7 bases lay in between. Germline values: CDR1 SGHNT, CDR2 YENEEA. CDR3 residues: CASSLARSELFF. The CDR3 nucleotides are TGTGCCAGCAGCTTAGCTAGGTCGGAGCTGTTTTTT.

The rearrangement links TRBV18 to TRBJ2-7, with 11 bases matching TRBD2. The CDR3 has 15 residues. Trimming took 4 bases from V and 0 from J; bases not matched to a gene: 2. The germline V gene has CDR1 KGHSH and CDR2 LQKENI. The CDR3 bases are TGTGCCAGCTCACAGGGGACTAGCGGCTCCTACGAGCAGTACTTC. It codes for CASSQGTSGSYEQYF.

The chain has TRBV6-5 and TRBJ2-1; 9 bases align to TRBD2. Germline V CDR1 and CDR2: MNHEY, SVGAGI. The CDR3 is made up of 15 amino acids. V was pared by 7 bases and J by 5 bases, with 9 bases of the junction left unmatched. The CDR3 sequence: CASKGGRAGHNEQFF. The CDR3 DNA sequence: TGTGCCAGCAAAGGCGGGAGGGCCGGCCACAATGAGCAGTTCTTC.